The next 30 T cell receptor beta chains were all read from a single sample in a study of T cells in narcolepsy. TCRdb's table, derived via immunoSEQ multiplex PCR, lists solely in-frame clones and lacks some. Altogether about 27,000 clones are present, 79% being singletons, with the ten largest covering about 6%. The source material was memory (CD45RA-) CD4+ T cells from blood. These receptors came from a human donor in good health.

This clone was detected a few times. The chain joins TRBV4-3 to TRBJ2-7, with D perhaps TRBD1 or TRBD2 (5 bases each). The CDR3 totals 14 residues. Trimming cost V 1 base and J 10 bases, with 17 bases left between them. Germline CDR1 is LGHNA and CDR2 is YSLEER. This chain's CDR3 is CASSQGPGLGRQYF. The CDR3 DNA is TGCGCCAGCAGCCAAGGCCCGGGGCTGGGTCGACAGTACTTC.

This rearrangement joins TRBV6-1 to TRBJ2-5; D remains ambiguous. V was shortened by 8 bases and J by 5 bases, with 21 bases between the two germline ends. The CDR3 length is 15 residues. Germline CDR1 MNHNS, CDR2 SASEGT. The CDR3 sequence is CASGLTVSLAETQYF. As DNA, the CDR3 is TGTGCCAGCGGGCTAACGGTCAGTCTCGCCGAGACCCAGTACTTC.

Details on this clone: This specimen includes other DNA sequences encoding the same CDR3. This sequence joins TRBV5-1 and TRBJ1-4, with a tentative D call TRBD1 (5 bases). The CDR3 contains 15 residues. Trimming cost V 0 bases and J 2 bases, with 8 bases left between them. Per the germline V gene, CDR1 is SGHRS and CDR2 is YFSETQ. The CDR3 DNA is TGCGCCAGCAGCTTGGGGGCAGGGACTAATGAAAAACTGTTTTTT. This translates into CASSLGAGTNEKLFF.

This chain joins TRBV9 and TRBJ2-1; D gene unclear. CDR1 and CDR2 from the germline V gene are SGDLS and YYNGEE. This CDR3 is built from 12 residues. The V gene lost 0 bases and the J gene lost 7 bases, with 5 bases spanning the gap. CDR3 protein: CASSVGNNEQFF. The CDR3 nucleotides read TGTGCCAGCAGCGTAGGTAATAATGAGCAGTTCTTC.

The J gene is TRBJ2-1, the V gene TRBV6-5, with TRBD1 matching 8 bases. Germline CDR1 is MNHEY and CDR2 is SVGAGI. Unmatched junction bases numbered 5, after V lost 2 bases and J lost 5 bases. The CDR3 length is 15 residues. CDR3 region: CASSYGGTGNNEQFF. CDR3 DNA: TGTGCCAGCAGTTACGGGGGGACAGGAAACAATGAGCAGTTCTTC.

The chain carries TRBV6-5 and TRBJ1-4; 8 bases map to TRBD1. Trimming cost V 7 bases and J 8 bases; bases outside gene matches: 9. Looked up from germline, CDR1 is MNHEY and CDR2 is SVGAGI. The length of the CDR3 is 14 residues. CDR3 in DNA: TGTGCCAGCAAGCCGGGACAGGCGGGGGAAAAACTGTTTTTT. As protein: CASKPGQAGEKLFF.

This clone came up once. The chain carries TRBV10-3 and TRBJ1-4, with a weak D call TRBD1 (6 bases). The germline V gene has CDR1 ENHRY and CDR2 SYGVKD. Trimming pared 5 bases from V and 8 bases from J, leaving 15 bases between. This CDR3 spans 14 amino acids. CDR3 sequence reads: CAISQGGPREKLFF. CDR3 nucleotides: TGTGCCATCAGTCAAGGGGGGCCACGAGAAAAACTGTTTTTT.

The CDR3 nucleotides are TGTGCCAGCAGCCTAGGGACGAGCACAGATACGCAGTATTTT. Protein: CASSLGTSTDTQYF. This chain connects TRBV7-3 to TRBJ2-3; the D call may be TRBD1 or TRBD2 (5 bases each). With 5 bases removed from V and 0 bases from J, the gap between germline ends came to 9 bases. Germline CDR1 reads SGHTA; CDR2 reads FQGTGA. The CDR3 has 14 amino acids.

The chain links TRBV6-5 to TRBJ1-5; the D gene is possibly TRBD1 (5 bases). Germline CDR1 is MNHEY and CDR2 is SVGAGI. The CDR3 is made up of 13 amino acids. The V end lost 9 bases, the J end lost 0 bases, and 9 bases lay between the germline ends. Here the CDR3 reads CASGAYSNQPQHF. For the CDR3, the DNA is TGTGCCAGTGGGGCATATAGCAATCAGCCCCAGCATTTT.

V gene TRBV7-2 combines with J gene TRBJ1-1, with TRBD1 matching over 7 bases. The V and J ends lost 4 bases and 3 bases, in that order; junction bases with no gene match: 8. Per germline, CDR1 SGHTA and CDR2 FQGNSA. This CDR3 comprises 15 residues. The CDR3 region has the DNA TGTGCCAGCAGCTCAAAGGGGGCCGGGTACACTGAAGCTTTCTTT. Translated, it gives CASSSKGAGYTEAFF.

This chain joins TRBV11-2 and TRBJ2-1, with a tentative D call TRBD2 (6 bases). This CDR3 contains 15 residues. Germline CDR1 SGHAT, CDR2 FQNNGV. The germline V and J ends were trimmed by 1 base and 2 bases, with 9 bases remaining between them. CDR3 in amino acids: CASSLVSGAYNEQFF. In DNA form, the CDR3 reads TGTGCCAGCAGCTTAGTTAGCGGAGCCTACAATGAGCAGTTCTTC.

The chain couples TRBV7-8 to TRBJ1-2; 7 positions agree with TRBD1. Germline trimming cut 4 bases from V and 4 bases from J; bases unmatched to any gene: 9. This CDR3 has 15 amino acids. Germline loops: CDR1 SGHVS, CDR2 FQNEAQ. The DNA for the CDR3 is TGTGCCAGCAGCTCCCAGGGGGTTAGTGTCTATGGCTACACCTTC. This encodes CASSSQGVSVYGYTF. Looking up the rest from reference TRBV7-8 and TRBJ1-2 gives the full variable domain: GAGVSQSPRYKVAKRGQDVALRCDPISGHVSLFWYQQALGQGPEFLTYFQNEAQLDKSGLPSDRFFAERPEGSVSTLKIQRTQQEDSAVYLCASSSQGVSVYGYTFGSGTRLTVV.

The CDR3 bases are TGTGCCAGCTCACCAACAGGGGTGGGAAATTCACCCCTCCACTTT. The encoded protein is CASSPTGVGNSPLHF. The J gene is TRBJ1-6, the V gene TRBV18; 7 positions agree with TRBD1. The CDR3 has 15 residues. Germline trimming cut 2 bases from V and 7 bases from J; bases unmatched to any gene: 5. Germline lookup yields CDR1 KGHSH and CDR2 LQKENI.

V usage is TRBV21-1 and J usage is TRBJ2-3; the table assigns TRBD2, which was not confirmed against the DNA. TRBV21-1 is flagged as a pseudogene. CDR3 length: 15 residues. CDR3 coding DNA: TGTGCCAACTACCGCGGGGGGCCCTCCACAGATACGCAGTATTTT. Protein sequence: CANYRGGPSTDTQYF.

This rearrangement joins TRBV7-9 to TRBJ2-7, with D tentatively TRBD2 (7 bases). V shed 5 bases and J shed 0 bases, with 14 bases lying between them. The CDR3 loop spans 15 amino acids. Germline assignment: CDR1 SEHNR and CDR2 FQNEAQ (reference sequence). The CDR3 here is CASSLGGGTSYEQYF. CDR3 DNA: TGTGCCAGCAGCCTCGGCGGGGGCACCTCCTACGAGCAGTACTTC. Full variable domain (outside the CDR3, taken from reference TRBV7-9 and TRBJ2-7): DTGVSQNPRHKITKRGQNVTFRCDPISEHNRLYWYRQTLGQGPEFLTYFQNEAQLEKSRLLSDRFSAERPKGSFSTLEIQRTEQGDSAMYLCASSLGGGTSYEQYFGPGTRLTVT.

The chain has TRBV7-2 and TRBJ2-3; perhaps TRBD2 as D (5 bases). The CDR3 sequence is 14 residues long. The V gene lost 0 bases and the J gene lost 1 base, with 5 bases spanning the gap. Germline loops: CDR1 SGHTA, CDR2 FQGNSA. The CDR3 protein is CASSLARGTDTQYF. For the CDR3, the DNA is TGTGCCAGCAGCTTAGCGCGGGGCACAGATACGCAGTATTTT.

The chain carries TRBV7-2 and TRBJ1-1; D not certain. CDR3 length equals 13 residues. Trimming cost V 6 bases and J 1 base, with 9 bases left between them. The germline V gene has CDR1 SGHTA and CDR2 FQGNSA. Here the CDR3 reads CASSPMTNTEAFF. The CDR3 region has the DNA TGTGCCAGCAGTCCTATGACGAACACTGAAGCTTTCTTT.

The rearrangement links TRBV18 to TRBJ1-2; unclear D gene. Trimming cost V 2 bases and J 1 base, with 5 bases left between them. Germline CDR1 reads KGHSH; CDR2 reads LQKENI. The CDR3 length is 13 residues. CDR3 residues: CASSPTDNYGYTF. The CDR3 bases are TGTGCCAGCTCACCAACTGATAACTATGGCTACACCTTC.

This clone was observed a handful of times. This chain links TRBV5-1 with TRBJ2-2; TRBD1 agrees at 9 bases. CDR1 and CDR2 (germline): SGHRS, YFSETQ. The CDR3 contains 15 residues. V lost 3 bases and J lost 4; bases outside the gene matches: 4. CDR3 coding DNA: TGCGCCAGCAGCTCGGGACAGGGTTCCACCGGGGAGCTGTTTTTT. Its protein product is CASSSGQGSTGELFF.

The V and J genes are TRBV19 and TRBJ1-3; no clear D. Germline CDR1 reads LNHDA; CDR2 reads SQIVND (reference sequence). Deletions cut 3 bases from V and 2 bases from J, with 11 bases between. The CDR3 is 15 residues long. DNA of the CDR3: TGTGCCAGTAGTATTAGCGCGGTAACTGGAAACACCATATATTTT. Residues: CASSISAVTGNTIYF.

The J gene is TRBJ2-2, the V gene TRBV7-7; TRBD2 matches 7 bases. The length of the CDR3 is 15 residues. Germline values: CDR1 SSHAT, CDR2 FNYEAQ (reference sequence). The junction had 2 bases not matched to a gene; V was cut back by 1 base and J by 3 bases. This chain's CDR3 is CASSLVGGYTGELFF. The CDR3 DNA reads TGTGCCAGCAGCTTAGTCGGGGGGTACACCGGGGAGCTGTTTTTT.

This clone appeared a few times. J is TRBJ1-4 and V is TRBV19; D remains unclear. CDR1 and CDR2 from the germline V gene are LNHDA and SQIVND (reference sequence). The length of the CDR3 is 13 residues. Trimming removed 2 bases at V and 7 bases at J, with 8 bases between. In DNA, the CDR3 is TGTGCCAGTAGTATAAGACCCATTGAAAAACTGTTTTTT. Amino acid sequence: CASSIRPIEKLFF.

V usage is TRBV7-2 and J usage is TRBJ2-3, with 9 bases that match TRBD2. With 1 base clipped from V and 0 bases from J, the junction kept 2 bases outside the gene matches. CDR3 length equals 16 residues. Germline V lookup: CDR1 SGHTA, CDR2 FQGNSA. This CDR3 is CASSLGAGGSTDTQYF. In nucleotides, the CDR3 is TGTGCCAGCAGCTTAGGAGCGGGGGGTAGCACAGATACGCAGTATTTT.

This chain links TRBV4-1 with TRBJ1-3; D gene uncertain. Germline V gives CDR1 MGHRA, CDR2 YSYEKL. The CDR3 covers 16 residues. V dropped 3 bases and J dropped 0 bases, with 12 bases sitting between them. This chain's CDR3 is CASSQFRELSGNTIYF. DNA for the CDR3: TGCGCCAGCAGCCAGTTTCGGGAACTCTCTGGAAACACCATATATTTT.

The V gene is TRBV4-1, the J gene TRBJ2-5; D is perhaps TRBD1 (6 bases). Trimming pared 4 bases from V and 4 bases from J, leaving 22 bases between. Germline V gives CDR1 MGHRA, CDR2 YSYEKL. The CDR3 has 17 residues. The CDR3 here is CASSRLGGRGEGETQYF. DNA of the CDR3: TGCGCCAGCAGCCGCCTAGGGGGAAGGGGAGAGGGAGAGACCCAGTACTTC.

J is TRBJ2-6 and V is TRBV28, with D tentatively TRBD2 (6 bases). CDR1 MDHEN and CDR2 SYDVKM come from the germline V gene. CDR3 size: 21 residues. The V gene lost 6 bases and the J gene lost 1 base, with 28 bases spanning the gap. The DNA of the CDR3 is TGTGCCAGCAGCTACGGAGGGTTCTTGACTCCCAAGAGGTCTGGGGCCAACGTCCTGACTTTC. It codes for CASSYGGFLTPKRSGANVLTF.

The chain recombines TRBV6-5 with TRBJ1-3, with D perhaps TRBD1 (6 bases). The CDR3 spans 13 residues. V shed 6 bases and J shed 13 bases, with 19 bases lying between them. Per germline, CDR1 MNHEY and CDR2 SVGAGI. CDR3 DNA: TGTGCCAGCAGCAACCTTGGGGGGCAGAAAATATATTTT. Its protein is CASSNLGGQKIYF.

The V and J genes are TRBV28 and TRBJ2-1; D perhaps matches TRBD2 (6 bases). The CDR3 extends over 17 amino acids. Germline-derived CDR1 and CDR2 are MDHEN and SYDVKM. V shed 5 bases and J shed 0 bases, with 17 bases lying between them. Here the CDR3 DNA reads TGTGCCAGCAGTCCCTCCCGGGCGGGAATCTCCTACAATGAGCAGTTCTTC. Residues: CASSPSRAGISYNEQFF.

This chain joins TRBV5-6 and TRBJ2-5; TRBD2 matches at 7 bases. The J segment lost 5 bases and the V segment lost 3 bases, leaving 10 bases of the junction unmatched. This CDR3 spans 15 amino acids. Germline CDR1 is SGHDT and CDR2 is YYEEEE. The CDR3 DNA follows: TGTGCCAGCAGCTGGGCCGGGGGGTCAGACGAGACCCAGTACTTC. Protein sequence: CASSWAGGSDETQYF.

The rearrangement links TRBV2 to TRBJ2-5, with unresolved D. V shed 1 base and J shed 5 bases, with 5 bases lying between them. The CDR3 sequence is 12 residues long. In germline, CDR1 is SNHLY, CDR2 FYNNEI. CDR3 in DNA: TGTGCCAGCAGTGAAGATCGGGAGACCCAGTACTTC. Its protein product is CASSEDRETQYF.